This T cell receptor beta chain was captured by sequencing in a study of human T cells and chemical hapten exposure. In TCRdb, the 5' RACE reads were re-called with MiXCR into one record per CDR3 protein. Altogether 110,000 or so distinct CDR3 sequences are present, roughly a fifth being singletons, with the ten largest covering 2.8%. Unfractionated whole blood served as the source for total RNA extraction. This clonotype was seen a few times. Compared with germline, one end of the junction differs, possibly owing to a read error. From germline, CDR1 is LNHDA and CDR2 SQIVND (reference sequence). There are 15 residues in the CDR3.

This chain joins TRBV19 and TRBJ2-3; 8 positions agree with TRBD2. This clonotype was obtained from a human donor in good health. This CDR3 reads CASSIGAGDEDTQYF. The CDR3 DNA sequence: TGTGCCAGTAGTATAGGAGCGGGAGATGAAGATACGCAGTACTTT.